The 20 T cell receptor beta chains listed next were all sequenced from one sample in a study of T cell responses to AZD1222 COVID-19 vaccine. Clones were read by immunoSEQ multiplex PCR, and TCRdb kept only the in-frame ones, dropping some. The sample yields 130,000 or so clones, about nine tenths seen once. The source material was peripheral blood, sampled on day 0 of AZD1222 vaccination. The receptors derive from an adult in good health.

The rearrangement joins TRBV6-5 to TRBJ1-1; a weak D match, TRBD1 (5 bases). The CDR3 is 14 residues long. CDR1 MNHEY and CDR2 SVGAGI come from the germline V gene. With 2 bases removed from V and 0 bases from J, the gap between germline ends came to 7 bases. CDR3 DNA: TGTGCCAGCAGTTACGGCAGGGTGAACACTGAAGCTTTCTTT. Translation gives CASSYGRVNTEAFF.

The chain couples TRBV28 to TRBJ1-2; possible D gene TRBD1, 5 bases. The V end lost 5 bases, the J end lost 8 bases, and 15 bases lay between the germline ends. Germline CDR1 is MDHEN and CDR2 is SYDVKM. The CDR3 contains 13 residues. CDR3 in DNA: TGTGCCAGCAGTCTCCGGACGGGGGAGGGCTACACCTTC. Translated: CASSLRTGEGYTF.

The V gene is TRBV5-1, the J gene TRBJ2-1, with 14 bases matching TRBD2. CDR3 length: 16 amino acids. Germline V gives CDR1 SGHRS, CDR2 YFSETQ. Trimming removed 4 bases from V and 7 bases from J; junction bases left unmatched: 7. CDR3: CASSQTSGRGRNEQFF. The CDR3 bases are TGCGCCAGCAGCCAGACTAGCGGGAGGGGTAGGAATGAGCAGTTCTTC.

The chain employs TRBV11-2 and TRBJ2-3; no firm D call. Trimming removed 1 base at V and 2 bases at J, with 13 bases between. Looked up from germline, CDR1 is SGHAT and CDR2 is FQNNGV. The CDR3 is made up of 16 amino acids. CDR3 amino acids: CASSLASQLSTDTQYF. CDR3 bases: TGTGCCAGCAGCTTAGCTTCTCAACTCTCCACAGATACGCAGTATTTT.

This clone was detected only once. V usage is TRBV29-1 and J usage is TRBJ2-5; possible D gene TRBD2, 7 bases. Germline V lookup: CDR1 SQVTM, CDR2 ANQGSEA. This CDR3 comprises 12 residues. Trimming stripped 5 bases from V and 5 bases from J, with 12 bases between. CDR3 in amino acids: CSVPGGRETQYF. CDR3 bases: TGCAGCGTTCCCGGGGGGCGGGAGACCCAGTACTTC. Complete variable domain (other parts from reference TRBV29-1 and TRBJ2-5): SAVISQKPSRDICQRGTSLTIQCQVDSQVTMMFWYRQQPGQSLTLIATANQGSEATYESGFVIDKFPISRPNLTFSTLTVSNMSPEDSSIYLCSVPGGRETQYFGPGTRLLVL.

V usage is TRBV18 and J usage is TRBJ1-1; 8 bases agree with TRBD1. The CDR3 sequence is 14 residues long. Germline CDR1 reads KGHSH; CDR2 reads LQKENI. The V gene end was trimmed by 3 bases and the J gene end by 3 bases; junction bases not matched to a gene: 3. The CDR3 loop reads CASSPDRDYTEAFF. The CDR3 region has the DNA TGTGCCAGCTCACCGGACAGGGACTACACTGAAGCTTTCTTT.

The chain carries TRBV21-1 and TRBJ1-2. TRBV21-1 is assigned pseudogene status. The CDR3 runs to 13 residues. The CDR3 DNA sequence: TGTGCCAGCAGCACCAGGAGAGACTATGGCTACACCTTC. It translates to CASSTRRDYGYTF.

The chain uses TRBV3-1 (or the pseudogene TRBV3-2) and TRBJ2-7, with 7 nucleotides matching TRBD1. Germline V gene sequence: CDR1 LGHDT, CDR2 YNNKEL (reference sequence). The CDR3 runs to 18 residues. With 1 base clipped from V and 4 bases from J, the junction kept 16 bases outside the gene matches. The CDR3 sequence: CASSQASGTGTVGYEQYF. CDR3 sequence (DNA): TGTGCCAGCAGCCAAGCTAGTGGTACGGGGACAGTCGGATACGAGCAGTACTTC.

CDR3 coding DNA: TGCGCCAGCAGCTCGTCTTTTCGGTCAGCCTCTTCTGAAGCTTTCTTT. Translated: CASSSSFRSASSEAFF. The chain joins TRBV5-1 to TRBJ1-1; D unresolved. The CDR3 has 16 residues. Trimming took 3 bases from V and 6 from J, leaving 21 bases between them. The germline CDR1 and CDR2 sequences are SGHRS and YFSETQ.

V and J are TRBV28 and TRBJ1-3, with unresolved D. Germline CDR1 and CDR2: MDHEN and SYDVKM. V lost 3 bases and J 2 bases, leaving 14 bases between the germline ends. CDR3 length: 16 amino acids. CDR3 coding DNA: TGTGCCAGCAGTTTTAGGTGGGCGGGAGCTGGAAACACCATATATTTT. The encoded protein is CASSFRWAGAGNTIYF.

The J gene is TRBJ2-1, the V gene TRBV7-9; weak D call: TRBD1 (6 bases). The CDR3 consists of 12 residues. Germline V CDR1 and CDR2: SEHNR, FQNEAQ (reference sequence). Trimming shortened V by 2 bases and J by 13 bases, and 12 bases separated the two germline ends. The CDR3 sequence: CASSLSRGNQFF. DNA for the CDR3: TGTGCCAGCAGCTTATCCAGGGGCAACCAGTTCTTC.

The gene calls are TRBV29-1 and TRBJ2-5, with TRBD2 matching 8 bases. Losses at the gene ends were 5 bases for V and 2 bases for J; bases not matched to a gene: 7. This CDR3 has 14 amino acids. Per germline, CDR1 SQVTM and CDR2 ANQGSEA. The DNA for the CDR3 is TGCAGCGTTTATGGACTAGCCGCTCAAGAGACCCAGTACTTC. Translation: CSVYGLAAQETQYF.

The rearrangement joins TRBV30 to TRBJ1-2, with 8 bases fitting TRBD1. CDR3 length: 13 residues. The V segment lost 3 bases and the J segment 8 bases; nucleotides outside the gene matches: 8. Germline assignment: CDR1 GTSNPN and CDR2 SVGIG (reference sequence). CDR3 in DNA: TGTGCCTGGAGCCGGGACAGGCCCTGGGGCTACACCTTC. Encoded protein: CAWSRDRPWGYTF.

The CDR3 reads CASSRAGANYGYTF. DNA of the CDR3: TGTGCCAGTAGTCGGGCAGGGGCCAACTATGGCTACACCTTC. The chain joins TRBV19 to TRBJ1-2; TRBD1 is a possible D gene (6 bases). Per germline, CDR1 LNHDA and CDR2 SQIVND (reference sequence). Trimming took 5 bases from V and 2 from J, leaving 12 bases between them. The CDR3 runs 14 residues.

The count of this clone is one. The genes are TRBV30 and TRBJ2-3; D not certain. The length of the CDR3 is 13 residues. Germline V gene sequence: CDR1 GTSNPN, CDR2 SVGIG (reference sequence). The V gene lost 0 bases and the J gene lost 5 bases, with 9 bases spanning the gap. CDR3 sequence reads: CAWSVNGGDTQYF. CDR3 coding DNA: TGTGCCTGGAGTGTAAACGGCGGAGATACGCAGTATTTT. The entire variable domain, with the rest obtained from reference TRBV30 and TRBJ2-3, is as follows: SQTIHQWPATLVQPVGSPLSLECTVEGTSNPNLYWYRQAAGRGLQLLFYSVGIGQISSEVPQNLSASRPQDRQFILSSKKLLLSDSGFYLCAWSVNGGDTQYFGPGTRLTVL.

This chain joins TRBV19 and TRBJ2-1; 7 bases agree with TRBD2. The CDR3 sequence is 15 residues long. With 6 bases clipped from V and 9 bases from J, the junction kept 14 bases outside the gene matches. From germline, CDR1 is LNHDA and CDR2 SQIVND (reference sequence). This CDR3 reads CASRTSSSSGGEQFF. CDR3 nucleotide sequence: TGTGCCAGTAGGACTAGCTCGTCCTCAGGAGGTGAGCAGTTCTTC.

The chain is built from TRBV5-1 and TRBJ2-7; D may correspond to TRBD1 or TRBD2 (7 bases each). Trimming left V 0 bases short and J 5 bases short, with 21 bases between. Looked up from germline, CDR1 is SGHRS and CDR2 is YFSETQ. CDR3 size: 17 residues. In DNA, the CDR3 is TGCGCCAGCAGCTTGGTCGGACAGGCCGGACTAGGGGACGAGCAGTACTTC. Its protein is CASSLVGQAGLGDEQYF.

V gene TRBV28 combines with J gene TRBJ2-6; no reliable D call. The CDR3 totals 17 residues. Trimming left V 0 bases short and J 0 bases short, with 9 bases between. The germline V gene has CDR1 MDHEN and CDR2 SYDVKM. The CDR3 nucleotides read TGTGCCAGCAGTTTATGGGGTTCCGCCTCTGGGGCCAACGTCCTGACTTTC. This encodes CASSLWGSASGANVLTF.

The genes are TRBV6-1 and TRBJ2-7, with a tentative D call TRBD2 (6 bases). V was trimmed by 1 base and J by 4 bases, leaving 11 bases between them. The CDR3 sequence is 14 residues long. CDR1 is MNHNS, CDR2 SASEGT, per germline. Here the CDR3 reads CASSEGWGRYEQYF. The CDR3 coding sequence is TGTGCCAGCAGTGAAGGATGGGGGAGGTACGAGCAGTACTTC.

The gene calls are TRBV30 and TRBJ2-2; either TRBD1 or TRBD2 may supply D (5 bases each). This CDR3 contains 14 residues. The V gene's germline CDR1 is GTSNPN and CDR2 SVGIG (reference sequence). The V gene lost 3 bases and the J gene lost 3 bases, with 11 bases spanning the gap. This CDR3 reads CAWSLVGDTGELFF. The DNA of the CDR3 is TGTGCCTGGAGCTTGGTGGGGGACACCGGGGAGCTGTTTTTT.